The 13 T cell receptor beta chains listed next were all sequenced from one sample in a study of shared clonotypes between healthy human individuals. TCRdb's table, derived via immunoSEQ multiplex PCR, lists solely in-frame clones and lacks some. The table records about 490,000 clones, 65% to 80% of them present only once. The sequencing input was PBMCs. These receptors were collected from a middle-aged woman in good health. Some clones in this sample may be carry-over from other donors' samples.

The chain combines TRBV10-3 with TRBJ1-5; tentative D call: TRBD1 (5 bases). The CDR3 contains 13 residues. CDR1 and CDR2 from the germline V gene are ENHRY and SYGVKD. Trimming took 11 bases from V and 4 from J, leaving 15 bases between them. CDR3 protein: CAVRRQQNQPQHF. The CDR3, as DNA: TGTGCCGTTAGACGACAGCAAAATCAGCCCCAGCATTTT.

The rearrangement uses TRBV6-1 and TRBJ2-2; possibly TRBD2 for D (7 bases). CDR3 length: 18 amino acids. Trimming took 2 bases from V and 2 from J, leaving 18 bases between them. The germline CDR1 and CDR2 sequences are MNHNS and SASEGT. CDR3 in amino acids: CASSERGAGGGNTGELFF. For the CDR3, the DNA is TGTGCCAGCAGTGAAAGGGGGGCTGGCGGGGGAAACACCGGGGAGCTGTTTTTT.

The chain is built from TRBV5-6 and TRBJ2-3, with D maybe TRBD2 (5 bases). V was clipped by 0 bases and J by 3 bases, with 11 bases between them. This CDR3 region has 15 residues. Germline V gene data show CDR1 as SGHDT and CDR2 as YYEEEE. CDR3 protein: CASSLDSWETDTQYF. Written as DNA, the CDR3 is TGTGCCAGCAGCTTGGACTCCTGGGAGACAGATACGCAGTATTTT.

The chain is built from TRBV14 and TRBJ1-2; D not certain. The CDR3 extends over 13 amino acids. The V end lost 1 base, the J end lost 4 bases, and 7 bases lay between the germline ends. Per germline, CDR1 SGHDN and CDR2 FVKESK. The CDR3 sequence: CASSQGIFYGYTF. CDR3 bases: TGTGCCAGCAGCCAAGGGATATTCTATGGCTACACCTTC.

The chain links TRBV7-9 to TRBJ2-1; the match to TRBD2 covers 12 bases. Germline CDR1 is SEHNR and CDR2 is FQNEAQ (reference sequence). The junction had 9 bases not matched to a gene; V was cut back by 4 bases and J by 2 bases. The CDR3 is 18 amino acids. CDR3 residues: CASSSSGRAPGTYNEQFF. CDR3 sequence (DNA): TGTGCCAGCAGCTCTAGCGGGAGGGCCCCAGGGACCTACAATGAGCAGTTCTTC.

The chain joins TRBV7-2 to TRBJ2-1, with D possibly TRBD2 on 6 matching bases. CDR1 is SGHTA, CDR2 FQGNSA, per germline. Between the trimmed V and J ends, which lost 5 bases and 6 bases, there was a span of 14 bases. CDR3 length: 14 residues. The CDR3 region has the DNA TGTGCCAGCAGCCCTCGGGGTAGCGGCAATGAGCAGTTCTTC. This encodes CASSPRGSGNEQFF.

The chain recombines TRBV13 with TRBJ2-3; 13 bases line up with TRBD2. The CDR3 length is 19 residues. The germline gives CDR1 PRHDT, CDR2 FYEKMQ (reference sequence). After removal of 5 bases from V and 2 bases from J, the junction contained 13 bases not matched to a gene. CDR3 in DNA: TGTGCCAGCAGCCCCAGGGGACTAGCGGGGCTTGCCCCCACAGATACGCAGTATTTT. Translation: CASSPRGLAGLAPTDTQYF.

V and J are TRBV11-2 and TRBJ1-3; D is possibly TRBD1 (5 bases). In germline, CDR1 is SGHAT, CDR2 FQNNGV. The CDR3 is 15 residues long. Trimming shortened V by 4 bases and J by 0 bases, and 10 bases separated the two germline ends. This chain's CDR3 is CASSSAGSSGNTIYF. The CDR3 bases are TGTGCCAGCAGCTCCGCAGGGAGCTCTGGAAACACCATATATTTT.

The chain joins TRBV18 to TRBJ2-1; no definite D call. Germline-derived CDR1 and CDR2 are KGHSH and LQKENI. This CDR3 is 15 amino acids long. V lost 0 bases and J 4 bases, leaving 10 bases between the germline ends. CDR3 region: CASSPPVLGYNEQFF. The CDR3 nucleotides are TGTGCCAGCTCACCACCCGTGTTGGGATACAATGAGCAGTTCTTC.

The table lists this clone with a count of one. This chain connects TRBV6-1 to TRBJ1-2; 7 bases map to TRBD1. With V trimmed by 5 bases and J by 8 bases, 8 bases remained unmatched. Looked up from germline, CDR1 is MNHNS and CDR2 is SASEGT. The CDR3 runs to 13 residues. The CDR3 nucleotides read TGTGCCAGCAGTCAAACAGGGGAGGACGGCTACACCTTC. Translating it yields CASSQTGEDGYTF.

The rearrangement uses TRBV19 and TRBJ1-1; possibly TRBD1 for D (5 bases). The CDR3 extends over 13 amino acids. The germline V gene has CDR1 LNHDA and CDR2 SQIVND (reference sequence). Deletions cut 4 bases from V and 6 bases from J, with 12 bases between. The chain's CDR3 is CASSRAAGAEAFF. DNA for the CDR3: TGTGCCAGTAGTAGGGCGGCGGGGGCTGAAGCTTTCTTT.

The chain is built from TRBV20-1 and TRBJ2-3; D could derive from TRBD1 or TRBD2 (5 bases each). The V gene's germline CDR1 is DFQATT and CDR2 SNEGSKA (reference sequence). With 5 bases removed from V and 6 bases from J, the gap between germline ends came to 9 bases. This CDR3 spans 11 amino acids. For the CDR3, the DNA is TGCAGTGCTCCAGAGGGGGATACGCAGTATTTT. Protein product: CSAPEGDTQYF.

The rearrangement links TRBV27 to TRBJ2-7; 9 positions match TRBD1. Germline CDR1 and CDR2: MNHEY and SMNVEV (reference sequence). The CDR3 length is 14 residues. The V segment lost 3 bases and the J segment 12 bases; nucleotides outside the gene matches: 12. In nucleotides, the CDR3 is TGTGCCAGCAGTTTTGGGCGGGACAGGGAAATGCGGTACTTC. It is translated as CASSFGRDREMRYF.